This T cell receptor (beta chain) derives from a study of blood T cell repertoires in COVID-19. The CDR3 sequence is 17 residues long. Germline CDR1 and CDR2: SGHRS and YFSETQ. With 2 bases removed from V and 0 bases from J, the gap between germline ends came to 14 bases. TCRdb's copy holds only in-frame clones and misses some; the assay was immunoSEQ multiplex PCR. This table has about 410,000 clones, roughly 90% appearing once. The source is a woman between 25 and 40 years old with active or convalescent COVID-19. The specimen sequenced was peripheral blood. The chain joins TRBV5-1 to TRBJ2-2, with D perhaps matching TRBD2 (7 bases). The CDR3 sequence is CASSLGGGHPNTGELFF. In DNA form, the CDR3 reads TGCGCCAGCAGCTTAGGCGGGGGACACCCGAACACCGGGGAGCTGTTTTTT.